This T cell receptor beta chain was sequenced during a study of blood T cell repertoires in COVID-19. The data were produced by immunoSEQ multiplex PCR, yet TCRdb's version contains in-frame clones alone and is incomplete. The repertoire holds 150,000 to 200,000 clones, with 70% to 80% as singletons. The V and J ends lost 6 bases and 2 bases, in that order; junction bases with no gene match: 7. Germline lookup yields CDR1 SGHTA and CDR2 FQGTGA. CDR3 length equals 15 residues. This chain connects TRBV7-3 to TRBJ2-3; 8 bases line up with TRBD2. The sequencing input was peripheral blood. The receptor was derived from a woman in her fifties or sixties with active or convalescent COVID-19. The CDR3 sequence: CASRRTSLDTDTQYF. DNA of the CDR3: TGTGCCAGCAGACGGACTAGCCTGGACACAGATACGCAGTATTTT.